Listed below are T cell receptor beta chains from one sample, sequenced in a study of blood T cell repertoires in COVID-19. Clones were read by immunoSEQ multiplex PCR, and TCRdb kept only the in-frame ones, dropping some. The sample lists hundreds of thousands of clones, 70% to 90% occurring once. Sequencing was performed on PBMCs or T cells enriched from blood (not recorded which). These receptor sequences come from a woman between 40 and 50 years old with acute COVID-19. Both conserved end residues are trimmed from each CDR3. Clone size, where shown, is once, few, many, or a class for clones that have expanded.

TRBV4-2	-	ASSPELGSGYGYT
TRBV25-1	once	ASSQGTYGYT
TRBV5-6	-	ASSWDSGELF
TRBV28	once	ASSSLTSGPAIHTQY
TRBV7-3	many	ASSRSGGANTDTQY
TRBV7-3	once	ASSQSRDTEAF
TRBV28	-	ASQDTEAF
TRBV9	-	ASSEGTSYGYT
TRBV3-1/TRBV3-2	-	ASSQVRIPGRETQY
TRBV5-1	-	ASSLARGRNEKLF
TRBV5-1	-	ASSLTLGTGEGYT
TRBV3-1/TRBV3-2	-	ASSQDTRGRNF
TRBV5-1	-	ASSLRQDSYGYT
TRBV2	once	ASSELGQSYQPQH
TRBV3-1/TRBV3-2	-	ASSQGAGANTEAF
TRBV6-5	many	ASSQQGDYGYT
TRBV30	-	AWSVHGKETQY
TRBV11-1	many	ASSLGQGFTGELF
TRBV11-2	-	ASSPSAEAF
TRBV18	-	ASSPYGDSEQY
TRBV7-2	-	ASSSGQGASWTQY
TRBV27	-	ASSLRTSHEQF
TRBV6-1	-	ASSEALNEQF
TRBV30	-	ALGSNGGISGNTIY
TRBV4-1	-	ASSGTSGLYEQY
TRBV11-2	-	ASSQQGRMNTEAF
TRBV3-1/TRBV3-2	-	ASSPRLAGVGYEQY
TRBV5-4	-	ASSLPFEGQF
TRBV18	-	ASSLDRDTEAF
TRBV7-3	-	ASSSSGTLNEQF
TRBV7-2	-	ASSSQRGGATYEQY
TRBV7-8	-	ASSFTPRGAGGNEQF
TRBV10-1	-	ASSDPGTGTTDTQY
TRBV6-5	-	ASSLGLAGGPNEQF
TRBV11-2	-	ASRYKTSGSSGANVLT
TRBV4-2	-	ASSRTRGPDQPQH
TRBV19	-	ASSIATDFEAF
TRBV6-5	-	ASLEGGTDTQY
TRBV5-5	-	ASLTGSPEAF
TRBV11-3	-	ASSPGGGVLETQY
TRBV19	-	ASKEGLNEKLF
TRBV7-2	-	ASSLETVSGYT
TRBV7-2	-	ASSLPTLKEAF
TRBV7-9	-	ASSQTRDYEQY
TRBV19	-	AASEGSGRGNEKLF
TRBV2	-	ASSAPGQGGGYT
TRBV12-3/TRBV12-4	-	ASRRGRGETQY
TRBV2	-	ASSRRQAQATEAF
TRBV29-1	-	SVRQANTEAF
TRBV7-3	-	ASSLGDRASYEQY
TRBV10-3	few	AISENRQGGTGYT